These 9 T cell receptor beta chains were all obtained from the same sample, sequenced in a study of molecular identifiers for immune sequencing clone quantification. One entry per CDR3 protein, called by TCRdb with MiXCR from the PCR reads. Among about 510,000 distinct CDR3 sequences listed, 25% were seen once. Sample: naive CD8+ T cells from blood, with Jurkat cell RNA spiked in. Subset noted: FACS-sorted CD8+CD4-CCR7+CD45RA+ naive T cells. These receptors were obtained from a human donor in good health. Some libraries in this study had Jurkat cell RNA spiked in.

The chain recombines TRBV6-5 with TRBJ2-3; 9 nucleotides match TRBD2. In germline, CDR1 is MNHEY, CDR2 SVGAGI. This CDR3 spans 15 amino acids. With V trimmed by 10 bases and J by 0 bases, 8 bases remained unmatched. The CDR3 DNA reads as TGTGCCACCGGGCTAGCGGGGCGTAGCACAGATACGCAGTATTTT. Residues: CATGLAGRSTDTQYF.

This clonotype was observed a few times. The chain carries TRBV7-9 and TRBJ1-3, with 7 bases lining up with TRBD1. Trimming at V came to 4 bases and at J to 0 bases, leaving 6 bases not matched to a gene. Germline CDR1 SEHNR, CDR2 FQNEAQ (reference sequence). CDR3 size: 16 residues. The CDR3 bases are TGTGCCAGCAGCTCGCGACAGGGCGTCTCTGGAAACACCATATATTTT. Amino acid sequence: CASSSRQGVSGNTIYF.

This chain connects TRBV7-6 to TRBJ2-5, with a possible D match to TRBD2 (6 bases). This CDR3 comprises 14 residues. From germline, CDR1 is SGHVS and CDR2 FNYEAQ. V was clipped by 7 bases and J by 1 base, with 13 bases between them. The CDR3 loop is CASTVDYSQETQYF. CDR3 nucleotides: TGTGCCAGCACCGTGGACTATTCCCAAGAGACCCAGTACTTC.

The chain combines TRBV6-6 with TRBJ2-6; tentative D call: TRBD1 (5 bases). Germline-derived CDR1 and CDR2 are MNHNY and SVGAGI (reference sequence). The CDR3 totals 17 residues. V lost 6 bases and J 0 bases, leaving 15 bases between the germline ends. The CDR3 reads CASSKDMPSSGANVLTF. For the CDR3, the DNA is TGTGCCAGCAGCAAGGACATGCCATCCTCTGGGGCCAACGTCCTGACTTTC.

This clonotype was seen a few times. The chain recombines TRBV2 with TRBJ2-3; TRBD2 matches at 10 bases. Trimming took 7 bases from V and 6 from J; bases not matched to a gene: 7. The CDR3 has 14 amino acids. Germline V gene sequence: CDR1 SNHLY, CDR2 FYNNEI. The CDR3 here is CASTILAGADTQYF. The CDR3 DNA is TGTGCCAGCACGATTCTAGCGGGGGCGGATACGCAGTATTTT.

This clonotype has just a few counts. This sequence joins TRBV5-6 and TRBJ2-7; no clear D. Per the germline V gene, CDR1 is SGHDT and CDR2 is YYEEEE. The V gene lost 0 bases and the J gene lost 5 bases, with 18 bases spanning the gap. There are 16 residues in the CDR3. The CDR3 region is CASSLEGNSRMDEQYF. The DNA of the CDR3 is TGTGCCAGCAGCTTGGAAGGAAATAGCCGAATGGACGAGCAGTACTTC.

In DNA form, the CDR3 reads TGTGCCACCAGCAGAGATCCGCCGGGGGGCACTGAAGCTTTCTTT. This gives the protein CATSRDPPGGTEAFF. The V gene is TRBV15, the J gene TRBJ1-1; tentative D call: TRBD1 (5 bases). Germline CDR1 LNHNV, CDR2 YYDKDF (reference sequence). Trimming shortened V by 0 bases and J by 4 bases, and 12 bases separated the two germline ends. The CDR3 has 15 residues.

There are a few counts of this clonotype. The chain combines TRBV15 with TRBJ2-7; 13 bases match TRBD2. Germline lookup yields CDR1 LNHNV and CDR2 YYDKDF (reference sequence). The CDR3 has 17 residues. J gave up 3 bases and V 0 bases, and 5 bases lay outside the gene matches. CDR3 DNA sequence: TGTGCCACCAGCAGAGATCGGACTAGCGGGGGATACTACGAGCAGTACTTC. Its protein is CATSRDRTSGGYYEQYF.

The chain has TRBV15 and TRBJ2-7; the match to TRBD1 covers 8 bases. The CDR3 covers 14 residues. V lost 6 bases and J lost 0; bases outside the gene matches: 4. Per germline, CDR1 LNHNV and CDR2 YYDKDF (reference sequence). The CDR3 loop reads CATSIGTGSYEQYF. CDR3 DNA: TGTGCCACCAGTATAGGGACAGGCTCCTACGAGCAGTACTTC.